The entry that follows covers one T cell receptor beta chain sequence. The repertoire was sequenced with immunoSEQ multiplex PCR; TCRdb's copy has only in-frame clones and lacks some. The sample shows about 150,000 clones, around four fifths of them seen only once. This sample was included in a study of blood T cell repertoires in COVID-19. There are 14 residues in the CDR3. V gave up 4 bases and J gave up 3 bases; unmatched junction bases: 4. From germline, CDR1 is MNHEY and CDR2 SVGAGI. Sequencing was carried out using PBMCs or T cells enriched from blood (not recorded which). The source is a woman aged 45-59 years who had recovered from COVID-19. This chain connects TRBV6-5 to TRBJ1-2; TRBD1 matches at 8 bases. The chain's CDR3 is CASSSSDRDYGYTF. CDR3 bases: TGTGCCAGCAGTTCCTCGGACAGGGACTATGGCTACACCTTC.